This passage covers 15 T cell receptor beta chains from one sample sequenced in a study of cytotoxic CD8 clonotypes in ibrutinib-treated CLL. This table comes from immunoSEQ multiplex PCR, and its TCRdb copy is limited to in-frame clones, with some not included. Counted here are around 150,000 clones, roughly 86% occurring once; the ten biggest clones make up roughly 1.9%. The specimen was PBMCs, collected after 12 months of ibrutinib treatment. The receptor source for this set is a human donor with chronic lymphocytic leukemia.

V gene TRBV5-5 combines with J gene TRBJ1-2; tentative D call: TRBD1 (5 bases). Germline V gene data show CDR1 as SGHKS and CDR2 as YYEKEE (reference sequence). The V end lost 4 bases, the J end lost 4 bases, and 26 bases lay between the germline ends. This CDR3 comprises 18 residues. Written as DNA, the CDR3 is TGTGCCAGCAGCCTCCAACTTGTCCTTCTGGGGGAAGTCTATGGCTACACCTTC. Its translation: CASSLQLVLLGEVYGYTF.

The table lists this clone with a few counts. The chain combines TRBV30 with TRBJ2-7; D may match TRBD1 or TRBD2 (6 bases each). The CDR3 runs 14 residues. V gave up 1 base and J gave up 3 bases, with 13 bases separating them. Germline V gives CDR1 GTSNPN, CDR2 SVGIG (reference sequence). The CDR3 loop is CAWSGKQGGYEQYF. The CDR3 DNA follows: TGTGCCTGGAGTGGAAAACAGGGAGGCTACGAGCAGTACTTC.

In its sample, this clone was seen a few times. J is TRBJ1-3 and V is TRBV5-4; possibly TRBD1 for D (5 bases). Germline-derived CDR1 and CDR2 are SGHNT and YYREEE (reference sequence). Trimming left V 2 bases short and J 0 bases short, with 12 bases between. This CDR3 contains 16 residues. CDR3 protein: CASSFDQGFSGNTIYF. The CDR3 DNA reads TGTGCCAGCAGCTTCGACCAGGGCTTCTCTGGAAACACCATATATTTT.

The chain has TRBV4-1 and TRBJ1-3; maybe TRBD1 (5 bases). The V gene's germline CDR1 is MGHRA and CDR2 YSYEKL. The germline V and J ends were trimmed by 2 bases and 4 bases, with 15 bases remaining between them. The CDR3 is made up of 16 amino acids. The chain's CDR3 is CASSQIGGRWGNTIYF. For the CDR3, the DNA is TGCGCCAGCAGCCAAATCGGGGGACGTTGGGGAAACACCATATATTTT.

The chain combines TRBV28 with TRBJ2-7; TRBD2 is a possible D gene (6 bases). The germline V and J ends were trimmed by 5 bases and 2 bases, with 13 bases remaining between them. The CDR3 consists of 14 residues. Germline CDR1 and CDR2: MDHEN and SYDVKM. CDR3: CASSPLREAYEQYF. DNA for the CDR3: TGTGCCAGCAGTCCTCTCAGGGAGGCCTACGAGCAGTACTTC.

The chain carries TRBV7-9 and TRBJ1-1; 7 bases line up with TRBD1. V trimming: 2 bases; J trimming: 8 bases; junction bases outside the gene matches: 5. The CDR3 spans 13 residues. The V gene's germline CDR1 is SEHNR and CDR2 FQNEAQ (reference sequence). The chain's CDR3 is CASSLTGAGEAFF. The CDR3 coding sequence is TGTGCCAGCAGCTTAACAGGGGCCGGGGAAGCTTTCTTT.

The chain links TRBV9 to TRBJ2-2; no clear D gene. CDR1 is SGDLS and CDR2 is YYNGEE in the germline V gene. CDR3 size: 14 residues. V was clipped by 0 bases and J by 6 bases, with 9 bases between them. The CDR3 DNA reads TGTGCCAGCAGCGTAGAGTCGATCCCCGGGGAGCTGTTTTTT. It specifies CASSVESIPGELFF.

This sequence joins TRBV5-8 and TRBJ2-6, with a tentative D call TRBD1 (6 bases). Germline loops: CDR1 SGHTS, CDR2 YDEGEE. The CDR3 length is 15 residues. The V end was cut by 4 bases, the J end by 0 bases, with 8 bases between. The CDR3 DNA is TGTGCCAGCAGCGAGGACAGCTCTGGGGCCAACGTCCTGACTTTC. Translation: CASSEDSSGANVLTF.

This clone was recorded a few times. This chain connects TRBV11-3 to TRBJ2-3; no definite D call. The V gene lost 2 bases and the J gene lost 4 bases, with 4 bases spanning the gap. The CDR3 sequence is 12 residues long. Germline V lookup: CDR1 SGHNT, CDR2 YENEEA. The CDR3 loop reads CASSLFSDTQYF. DNA for the CDR3: TGTGCCAGCAGCTTATTTTCAGATACGCAGTATTTT.

The chain joins TRBV5-1 to TRBJ2-7; a weak D match, TRBD1 (6 bases). Germline values: CDR1 SGHRS, CDR2 YFSETQ. The CDR3 totals 15 residues. The V end lost 0 bases, the J end lost 4 bases, and 14 bases lay between the germline ends. The CDR3 sequence: CASSLVPGEGYEQYF. The CDR3 DNA reads TGCGCCAGCAGCTTGGTGCCAGGGGAAGGGTACGAGCAGTACTTC.

This clone was seen more than once but under ten times. This rearrangement joins TRBV19 to TRBJ1-3; no definite D call. Germline CDR1 is LNHDA and CDR2 is SQIVND (reference sequence). Trimming removed 3 bases from V and 0 bases from J, with 12 bases in between. The CDR3 is 16 amino acids. The DNA for the CDR3 is TGTGCCAGTAGTATGGCCAGACCGAACTCTGGAAACACCATATATTTT. This gives the protein CASSMARPNSGNTIYF.

This clone was observed a few times. This chain joins TRBV15 and TRBJ1-5, with D perhaps TRBD1 (6 bases). This CDR3 is built from 19 residues. Germline lookup yields CDR1 LNHNV and CDR2 YYDKDF (reference sequence). The V and J ends lost 2 bases and 2 bases respectively, with 22 bases between them. The CDR3 coding sequence is TGTGCCACCAGCAGAATCCCCAGAGGGGGGGGGATAGGCAATCAGCCCCAGCATTTT. Translating gives CATSRIPRGGGIGNQPQHF.

The chain combines TRBV18 with TRBJ2-7; D may correspond to TRBD1 or TRBD2 (5 bases each). The CDR3 consists of 15 residues. The germline V gene has CDR1 KGHSH and CDR2 LQKENI. The V end lost 3 bases, the J end lost 5 bases, and 17 bases lay between the germline ends. The CDR3 nucleotides are TGTGCCAGCTCACCCCCCTGGGGGACGGCTAACGAGCAGTACTTC. As protein: CASSPPWGTANEQYF.

The rearrangement links TRBV9 to TRBJ1-3; tentatively, D is TRBD1 (6 bases). The germline V gene encodes CDR1 SGDLS and CDR2 YYNGEE. Trimming shortened V by 4 bases and J by 4 bases, and 15 bases separated the two germline ends. CDR3 length: 15 residues. CDR3 in DNA: TGTGCCAGCAGCCTCGAGGGAGGGGGGGGAAACACCATATATTTT. Protein product: CASSLEGGGGNTIYF.

This chain connects TRBV5-1 to TRBJ2-3; the match to TRBD2 covers 10 bases. CDR1 and CDR2 (germline): SGHRS, YFSETQ. V shed 4 bases and J 2 bases; nucleotides not matched to a gene: 7. This CDR3 is 16 amino acids long. The CDR3 nucleotides are TGCGCCAGCAGCAATCCTAGCGGGGGCTCCACAGATACGCAGTATTTT. It yields the protein CASSNPSGGSTDTQYF.